This TCR beta chain emerged from a study of blood T cell repertoires in COVID-19. Study-level background: The cDNA or gDNA used as material had been derived from T cells, B-cell-depleted T cells, or PBMCs.

The CDR3 totals 14 residues. V shed 2 bases and J shed 6 bases, with 11 bases lying between them. Germline-derived CDR1 and CDR2 are KGHSH and LQKENI. As handled by the study authors: Quantification of nucleated cells was approximated via reference gene primer amplification. This table comes from immunoSEQ multiplex PCR, and its TCRdb copy is limited to in-frame clones, with some not included. The V and J calls and clone size were taken over from that table, and D and trimming were inferred from the DNA. Of 200,000 to 250,000 clones in the sample, less than 90% were seen once. Input material: peripheral blood. The chain couples TRBV18 to TRBJ2-4; a possible D gene is TRBD1 (5 bases). This receptor was obtained from a man aged 25-45 years with active or convalescent COVID-19. The CDR3 spells CASSPGAGINIQYF. CDR3 in DNA: TGTGCCAGCTCACCAGGGGCAGGGATAAACATTCAGTACTTC.